This T cell receptor (beta chain) was observed in a study of early stage breast cancer tumors. This CDR3 has 14 residues. From germline, CDR1 is MDHEN and CDR2 SYDVKM. Between the trimmed V and J ends, which lost 4 bases and 5 bases, there was a span of 9 bases. Each sample had two DNA replicates, approximately 0.49 ug blood or roughly 1.6 ug tissue. This table comes from immunoSEQ multiplex PCR, and its TCRdb copy is limited to in-frame clones, with some not included. The sample carries roughly 30,000 clones, roughly 86% recorded once. The chain recombines TRBV28 with TRBJ1-6; D unresolved. This clonotype was obtained from a person between 50 and 60 years old with breast cancer. The sequenced sample was blood. Here the CDR3 DNA reads TGTGCCAGCAGTTCTTTACTAGATAATTCACCCCTCCACTTT. The encoded protein is CASSSLLDNSPLHF.